The 23 T cell receptor beta chains below come from one sample, sequenced in a study of blood T cell repertoires in COVID-19. Measured with immunoSEQ multiplex PCR; TCRdb has only the in-frame clones, and not every one. Of approximately 250,000 clones detected, roughly 88% appear once; the ten largest clones hold about 2.3%. The sequencing sample was made of peripheral blood. These receptors all stem from a middle-aged man who had recovered from COVID-19.

The rearrangement links TRBV6-5 to TRBJ2-1; 10 positions agree with TRBD2. Trimming took 5 bases from V and 5 from J; bases not matched to a gene: 6. The CDR3 has 15 residues. CDR1 and CDR2 (germline): MNHEY, SVGAGI. The chain's CDR3 is CASSLRLAGNNEQFF. The CDR3 DNA reads as TGTGCCAGCAGTCTTAGACTAGCGGGCAACAATGAGCAGTTCTTC.

The CDR3 nucleotides read TGCGCCAGCAGCCAAGAAGGAGCGGGGGGGCGCGATACGCAGTATTTT. Its protein is CASSQEGAGGRDTQYF. This sequence joins TRBV4-1 and TRBJ2-3, with 10 bases lining up with TRBD2. CDR3 length: 16 residues. V lost 0 bases and J lost 6; bases outside the gene matches: 6. Germline assignment: CDR1 MGHRA and CDR2 YSYEKL.

The chain employs TRBV12-5 and TRBJ2-1, with D uncertain. The V and J ends lost 0 bases and 5 bases respectively, with 11 bases between them. This CDR3 is 15 amino acids long. CDR1 LGHNT and CDR2 FRNRAP come from the germline V gene. CDR3 loop: CASGLVGQAHNEQFF. CDR3 bases: TGTGCTAGTGGTTTGGTAGGTCAGGCACACAATGAGCAGTTCTTC.

The CDR3 DNA reads TGTGCCAGCAGTTTCGGCGGACAGAGTAGAAAGACCCAGTACTTC. Its protein product is CASSFGGQSRKTQYF. This chain joins TRBV28 and TRBJ2-5, with D perhaps TRBD1 (6 bases). Germline CDR1 MDHEN, CDR2 SYDVKM. This CDR3 is 15 amino acids long. Trimming took off 3 bases at V and 6 bases at J, with 17 bases between the two ends.

This chain uses TRBV5-1 with TRBJ2-2; the match to TRBD2 covers 7 bases. The CDR3 sequence is 16 residues long. Germline V lookup: CDR1 SGHRS, CDR2 YFSETQ. J was trimmed by 4 bases and V by 1 base; bases with no gene match: 7. CDR3: CASSLSASGPTGELFF. CDR3 DNA: TGCGCCAGCAGCTTGTCGGCTAGCGGACCCACCGGGGAGCTGTTTTTT.

CDR3 sequence: CASSPDRGLPYEQYF. The DNA for the CDR3 is TGCGCCAGCAGCCCCGACAGGGGACTTCCCTACGAGCAGTACTTC. J is TRBJ2-7 and V is TRBV5-1, with 8 bases matching TRBD1. This CDR3 spans 15 amino acids. The germline V gene has CDR1 SGHRS and CDR2 YFSETQ. V shed 4 bases and J 2 bases; nucleotides not matched to a gene: 8.

This chain connects TRBV7-2 to TRBJ1-2, with no clear D. The CDR3 runs 14 residues. V dropped 1 base and J dropped 8 bases, with 14 bases sitting between them. Germline CDR1 SGHTA, CDR2 FQGNSA. Here the CDR3 reads CASSLGRFDGGYTF. Here the CDR3 DNA reads TGTGCCAGCAGCTTAGGGCGGTTTGATGGGGGCTACACCTTC.

The chain links TRBV6-1 to TRBJ2-4, with TRBD2 matching over 11 bases. Trimming removed 2 bases from V and 0 bases from J; junction bases left unmatched: 6. The CDR3 has 18 residues. Germline-derived CDR1 and CDR2 are MNHNS and SASEGT. CDR3 residues: CASSERTSGPVAKNIQYF. CDR3 DNA: TGTGCCAGCAGTGAACGGACTAGCGGGCCGGTAGCCAAAAACATTCAGTACTTC.

The genes are TRBV30 and TRBJ2-7; maybe TRBD2 (5 bases). Trimming removed 0 bases at V and 3 bases at J, with 12 bases between. The CDR3 has 14 amino acids. Germline lookup yields CDR1 GTSNPN and CDR2 SVGIG (reference sequence). The CDR3 nucleotides read TGTGCCTGGAGTGTACCCGGGATCCGCTACGAGCAGTACTTC. Encoded protein: CAWSVPGIRYEQYF.

The chain combines TRBV11-3 with TRBJ1-1, with D possibly matching TRBD1 (6 bases). The germline CDR1 and CDR2 sequences are SGHNT and YENEEA. This CDR3 is built from 14 residues. V was pared by 3 bases and J by 7 bases, with 15 bases between. CDR3 DNA: TGTGCCAGCAGCTTGGAGCCTCAGGGGAATGAAGCTTTCTTT. Its protein product is CASSLEPQGNEAFF.

There are a few counts of this clone. This chain connects TRBV25-1 to TRBJ1-2; D call uncertain. The germline gives CDR1 MGHDK, CDR2 SYGVNS. V shed 6 bases and J shed 8 bases, with 16 bases lying between them. CDR3 length: 13 residues. Here the CDR3 reads CASRGFGLEGYTF. The CDR3 DNA reads TGTGCCAGCAGGGGTTTTGGGTTGGAGGGCTACACCTTC.

The rearrangement joins TRBV25-1 to TRBJ2-4; 8 bases match TRBD2. This CDR3 region has 16 residues. Germline CDR1 MGHDK, CDR2 SYGVNS. The J segment lost 6 bases and the V segment lost 2 bases, leaving 9 bases of the junction unmatched. The CDR3 nucleotides read TGTGCCAGCAGTGAAGTGCTTGGCGGGAGGTCAAACATTCAGTACTTC. Its translation: CASSEVLGGRSNIQYF. Combining the CDR3 with reference TRBV25-1 and TRBJ2-4 gives the whole variable domain EADIYQTPRYLVIGTGKKITLECSQTMGHDKMYWYQQDPGMELHLIHYSYGVNSTEKGDLSSESTVSRIRTEHFPLTLESARPSHTSQYLCASSEVLGGRSNIQYFGAGTRLSVL.

The chain has TRBV12-2 and TRBJ1-2; the table calls TRBD1, which could not be checked here. TRBV12-2 has pseudogene status. The CDR3 sequence is 16 residues long. CDR3 sequence reads: CASRFRQGKINYGYTF. The CDR3 nucleotides are TGTGCAAGTCGCTTTAGACAGGGGAAGATCAACTATGGCTACACCTTC.

This rearrangement joins TRBV13 to TRBJ2-2; TRBD1 aligns across 8 bases. Germline CDR1 and CDR2: PRHDT and FYEKMQ (reference sequence). Unmatched junction bases numbered 8, after V lost 5 bases and J lost 6 bases. The CDR3 runs 15 residues. The CDR3: CASSQQDRVSGELFF. The CDR3 DNA reads TGTGCCAGCAGCCAACAGGACAGGGTTTCCGGGGAGCTGTTTTTT.

The chain uses TRBV5-5 and TRBJ2-5; 9 bases fit TRBD2. With V trimmed by 1 base and J by 2 bases, 6 bases remained unmatched. Germline V CDR1 and CDR2: SGHKS, YYEKEE (reference sequence). The CDR3 consists of 16 residues. Written as DNA, the CDR3 is TGTGCCAGCAGCTTGTGGTCTAGCGGGGTACAAGAGACCCAGTACTTC. Its protein is CASSLWSSGVQETQYF.

The genes are TRBV18 and TRBJ2-5; possibly TRBD2 for D (6 bases). Germline-derived CDR1 and CDR2 are KGHSH and LQKENI. There are 14 residues in the CDR3. The V end lost 3 bases, the J end lost 2 bases, and 10 bases lay between the germline ends. CDR3: CASSPLAQQETQYF. The CDR3 nucleotides are TGTGCCAGCTCACCTCTAGCGCAGCAAGAGACCCAGTACTTC.

The chain links TRBV9 to TRBJ2-1, with TRBD2 matching over 12 bases. The CDR3 has 14 residues. After removal of 4 bases from V and 10 bases from J, the junction contained 6 bases not matched to a gene. From germline, CDR1 is SGDLS and CDR2 YYNGEE. Here the CDR3 reads CASSIRTSGTEQFF. In DNA form, the CDR3 reads TGTGCCAGCAGCATCCGGACTAGCGGGACCGAGCAGTTCTTC.

V and J are TRBV30 and TRBJ1-4; D remains unclear. V lost 0 bases to trimming and J lost 5 bases, with 19 bases between them. The CDR3 has 17 residues. Per germline, CDR1 GTSNPN and CDR2 SVGIG (reference sequence). This CDR3 is CAWSVNIWARRNEKLFF. The CDR3 bases are TGTGCCTGGAGTGTAAATATATGGGCCCGGAGGAATGAAAAACTGTTTTTT.

The rearrangement uses TRBV12-3 or TRBV12-4 and TRBJ1-1; no clear D gene. Trimming cost V 6 bases and J 9 bases, with 14 bases left between them. The CDR3 sequence is 12 residues long. This CDR3 reads CASRPRHVKAFF. CDR3 bases: TGTGCCAGCAGACCCAGACATGTGAAAGCTTTCTTT.

The J gene is TRBJ2-1, the V gene TRBV5-8, with unresolved D. The CDR3 runs 11 residues. Germline-derived CDR1 and CDR2 are SGHTS and YDEGEE. Trimming removed 5 bases at V and 7 bases at J, with 7 bases between. CDR3: CASRSYNEQFF. DNA for the CDR3: TGTGCCAGCAGATCGTATAATGAGCAGTTCTTC.

The rearrangement links TRBV30 to TRBJ1-1; a possible D gene is TRBD1 (6 bases). From germline, CDR1 is GTSNPN and CDR2 SVGIG (reference sequence). This CDR3 comprises 13 residues. V was clipped by 0 bases and J by 6 bases, with 11 bases between them. The CDR3 coding sequence is TGTGCCTGGAGTGTACGAAGGGGGTCTGAAGCTTTCTTT. Amino acids: CAWSVRRGSEAFF.

The gene calls are TRBV10-3 and TRBJ2-1; D is possibly TRBD1 (6 bases). V lost 1 base and J 8 bases, leaving 9 bases between the germline ends. This CDR3 region has 13 residues. Germline CDR1 reads ENHRY; CDR2 reads SYGVKD. This CDR3 is CAISEFAGDEQFF. The DNA of the CDR3 is TGTGCCATCAGTGAGTTCGCAGGGGATGAGCAGTTCTTC.

The chain links TRBV13 to TRBJ2-3; no definite D call. V was cut by 0 bases and J by 0 bases, with 10 bases left in between. The CDR3 extends over 16 amino acids. Germline V gene sequence: CDR1 PRHDT, CDR2 FYEKMQ (reference sequence). The CDR3 is CASSLGARVSTDTQYF. DNA for the CDR3: TGTGCCAGCAGCTTAGGTGCTAGAGTGAGCACAGATACGCAGTATTTT.